These T cell receptor beta chains were read from a single sample in a study of control samples from healthy donors and cancer patients. Method: immunoSEQ multiplex PCR; TCRdb's copy keeps in-frame clones and lacks some. In the table there are roughly 160,000 clones, approximately 94% of which are singletons. Sequenced: PBMCs. These receptor sequences come from a man aged 60-69 years with colorectal cancer. Both conserved end residues are part of each CDR3. D genes are given only for firm matches. For some rows the clone size is stated as once, few or many, or as a class when expanded; others skip it.

-	TRBV7-2	TRBJ1-2	-	CASSIAGKWGYTF	TGTGCCAGCAGCATTGCGGGGAAGTGGGGCTACACCTTC
-	TRBV7-8	TRBJ1-5	TRBD1	CASSLDGTGNQPQHF	TGTGCCAGCAGCTTAGATGGGACAGGGAATCAGCCCCAGCATTTT
-	TRBV18	TRBJ2-5	-	CASSTGGTQETQYF	TGTGCCAGCTCAACGGGCGGGACCCAAGAGACCCAGTACTTC
-	TRBV12-3/TRBV12-4	TRBJ2-5	-	CASSFLGQETQYF	TGTGCCAGCAGTTTCCTCGGACAAGAGACCCAGTACTTC
-	TRBV10-1	TRBJ1-1	-	CASSTPGSTEAFF	TGCGCCAGCAGTACGCCCGGGAGCACTGAAGCTTTCTTT
-	TRBV5-1	TRBJ2-7	-	CASSLAVTGRYEQYF	TGCGCCAGCAGCTTGGCGGTGACAGGACGCTACGAGCAGTACTTC
-	TRBV7-9	TRBJ2-7	-	CASSLDLGREQYF	TGTGCCAGCAGCTTAGATCTGGGACGGGAGCAGTACTTC
-	TRBV6-5	TRBJ1-1	TRBD1	CASSRQGDAEAFF	TGTGCCAGCAGTAGACAGGGTGACGCTGAAGCTTTCTTT
-	TRBV29-1	TRBJ1-1	-	CSVDPEATEAFF	TGCAGCGTTGACCCGGAAGCCACTGAAGCTTTCTTT
-	TRBV18	TRBJ1-2	-	CASSPSAANYGYTF	TGTGCCAGCTCACCATCCGCGGCGAACTATGGCTACACCTTC
-	TRBV11-2	TRBJ2-2	-	CASSLADRVAGELFF	TGTGCCAGCAGCCTAGCGGACAGGGTCGCCGGGGAGCTGTTTTTT
-	TRBV3-1/TRBV3-2	TRBJ1-5	-	CASGYSSNQPQHF	TGTGCCAGCGGATACAGCTCCAATCAGCCCCAGCATTTT
-	TRBV2	TRBJ2-7	TRBD1	CASRKDRGPYEQYF	TGTGCCAGCAGGAAAGACAGGGGTCCCTACGAGCAGTACTTC
-	TRBV5-4	TRBJ1-6	-	CASSRGGGDSPLHF	TGTGCCAGCAGCCGAGGGGGGGGCGATTCACCCCTCCACTTT
-	TRBV6-1	TRBJ2-2	-	CASSEALDRRVGELFF	TGTGCCAGCAGTGAAGCGCTGGACAGGAGGGTCGGGGAGCTGTTTTTT
-	TRBV7-2	TRBJ2-4	TRBD2	CASSALAGPTGNIQYF	TGTGCCAGCAGCGCCTTAGCGGGGCCAACAGGAAACATTCAGTACTTC
-	TRBV10-3	TRBJ2-3	-	CAISDPGATDTQYF	TGTGCCATCAGTGATCCGGGGGCGACAGATACGCAGTATTTT
once	TRBV10-2	TRBJ2-7	TRBD1	CASSESRPGQGKQYF	TGCGCCAGCAGTGAGTCTCGCCCGGGACAGGGCAAGCAGTACTTC
-	TRBV11-2	TRBJ2-5	-	CASSLVVSIETQYF	TGTGCCAGCAGCTTAGTTGTTAGTATAGAGACCCAGTACTTC
-	TRBV7-9	TRBJ1-4	-	CASATGNEKLFF	TGTGCCAGCGCCACCGGAAATGAAAAACTGTTTTTT
-	TRBV19	TRBJ2-3	TRBD2	CASSIVGVVSGARDTQYF	TGTGCCAGTAGTATAGTAGGGGTAGTTAGCGGGGCAAGAGATACGCAGTATTTT
-	TRBV19	TRBJ2-1	TRBD2	CASGLASHNEQFF	TGTGCCAGCGGACTAGCGAGCCACAATGAGCAGTTCTTC
-	TRBV11-3	TRBJ2-2	TRBD2	CASSLLAGGPTGELFF	TGTGCCAGCAGTCTCCTAGCGGGGGGGCCAACCGGGGAGCTGTTTTTT
-	TRBV18	TRBJ1-1	-	CASSTTVNTEAFF	TGTGCCAGCTCAACTACAGTGAACACTGAAGCTTTCTTT
-	TRBV5-6	TRBJ2-7	-	CASSIRGGEQYF	TGTGCCAGCAGCATCAGGGGGGGCGAGCAGTACTTC
-	TRBV19	TRBJ1-2	-	CASSTYHRDGYTF	TGTGCCAGTAGTACATATCACAGGGATGGCTACACCTTC
-	TRBV10-3	TRBJ1-1	TRBD1	CAINGQGLEEAFF	TGTGCCATCAACGGACAGGGCCTGGAGGAAGCTTTCTTT
-	TRBV29-1	TRBJ1-3	TRBD1	CSVGQGGGNTIYF	TGCAGCGTCGGACAGGGTGGTGGAAACACCATATATTTT
-	TRBV9	TRBJ2-7	-	CASSVNSYEQYF	TGTGCCAGCAGCGTTAACTCCTACGAGCAGTACTTC